The rows below give T cell receptor beta chains drawn from one sample of a study of T cell repertoires and Cas9 in healthy adults. Clones were sequenced by immunoSEQ multiplex PCR, and TCRdb holds only the in-frame ones, with some missing. This sample has 20,000 to 25,000 clones, with 91% found just once. The sequencing sample was made of CD4+ effector T cells (CD127+, CD25-, CD137-, CD154-) from PBMCs; culture status not recorded. The source is a human donor in good health. Each CDR3 is given with its conserved first and last residue. D genes are given only for firm matches. Part of the rows lack a size; the others show once, few, many or a class for expanded clones.

clone size: NA
V gene: TRBV9
D gene: TRBD1
J gene: TRBJ1-2
CDR3 protein: CASSVGQGGYGYTF
CDR3 DNA: TGTGCCAGCAGCGTAGGTCAGGGGGGCTATGGCTACACCTTC

clone size: few
V gene: TRBV10-3
D gene: NA
J gene: TRBJ1-3
CDR3 protein: CAISLGNTIYF
CDR3 DNA: TGTGCCATCAGTCTTGGAAACACCATATATTTT

clone size: NA
V gene: TRBV6-1
D gene: NA
J gene: TRBJ1-2
CDR3 protein: CASSSGSYGYTF
CDR3 DNA: TGTGCCAGTTCATCAGGTTCCTATGGCTACACCTTC

clone size: NA
V gene: TRBV28
D gene: NA
J gene: TRBJ1-2
CDR3 protein: CASSFPASGGYTF
CDR3 DNA: TGTGCCAGCAGCTTCCCGGCTTCCGGCGGCTACACCTTC

clone size: NA
V gene: TRBV7-9
D gene: NA
J gene: TRBJ1-3
CDR3 protein: CASSPSSYVSGNTIYF
CDR3 DNA: TGTGCCAGCAGCCCTAGCTCTTATGTCTCTGGAAACACCATATATTTT

clone size: NA
V gene: TRBV7-2
D gene: NA
J gene: TRBJ1-3
CDR3 protein: CASSFLWGRSSGNTIYF
CDR3 DNA: TGTGCCAGCAGCTTCCTTTGGGGCAGAAGCTCTGGAAACACCATATATTTT

clone size: NA
V gene: TRBV28
D gene: TRBD1
J gene: TRBJ1-5
CDR3 protein: CASSKADRGNQPQHF
CDR3 DNA: TGTGCCAGCAGTAAAGCGGACAGGGGCAATCAGCCCCAGCATTTT

clone size: once
V gene: TRBV6-6
D gene: NA
J gene: TRBJ1-1
CDR3 protein: CASSLEDTEAFF
CDR3 DNA: TGTGCCAGCAGTTTAGAAGACACTGAAGCTTTCTTT

clone size: once
V gene: TRBV6-1
D gene: NA
J gene: TRBJ2-1
CDR3 protein: CASSEAPGADNEQFF
CDR3 DNA: TGTGCCAGCAGTGAAGCCCCCGGGGCAGACAATGAGCAGTTCTTC

clone size: NA
V gene: TRBV25-1
D gene: NA
J gene: TRBJ2-2
CDR3 protein: CASRAPDTGELFF
CDR3 DNA: TGTGCCAGCAGGGCCCCGGACACCGGGGAGCTGTTTTTT

clone size: NA
V gene: TRBV5-8
D gene: TRBD2
J gene: TRBJ2-2
CDR3 protein: CASSRGLAGGYTGELFF
CDR3 DNA: TGTGCCAGCAGCCGGGGACTAGCGGGAGGATACACCGGGGAGCTGTTTTTT

clone size: NA
V gene: TRBV19
D gene: TRBD2
J gene: TRBJ2-3
CDR3 protein: CASSTLRSGRSGSTQYF
CDR3 DNA: TGTGCCAGTAGTACCTTAAGGAGCGGGAGGTCTGGAAGTACGCAGTATTTT

clone size: NA
V gene: TRBV6-6
D gene: TRBD1
J gene: TRBJ1-1
CDR3 protein: CASSYLQGGTEAFF
CDR3 DNA: TGTGCCAGCAGTTACTTACAGGGGGGCACTGAAGCTTTCTTT

clone size: once
V gene: TRBV18
D gene: NA
J gene: TRBJ2-7
CDR3 protein: CASSPLVGPENYEQYF
CDR3 DNA: TGTGCCAGCTCACCGCTGGTAGGCCCAGAGAACTACGAGCAGTACTTC

clone size: NA
V gene: TRBV28
D gene: TRBD1
J gene: TRBJ2-5
CDR3 protein: CASSTRDRGIQETQYF
CDR3 DNA: TGTGCCAGCAGTACACGGGACAGGGGGATCCAAGAGACCCAGTACTTC

clone size: NA
V gene: TRBV10-3
D gene: NA
J gene: TRBJ2-1
CDR3 protein: CAIRINNEQFF
CDR3 DNA: TGTGCCATCAGGATTAACAATGAGCAGTTCTTC

clone size: NA
V gene: TRBV5-1
D gene: NA
J gene: TRBJ2-1
CDR3 protein: CASRRLHDSYNEQFF
CDR3 DNA: TGCGCCAGCCGAAGGCTCCACGACTCCTACAATGAGCAGTTCTTC

clone size: NA
V gene: TRBV7-3
D gene: NA
J gene: TRBJ2-1
CDR3 protein: CASSLSRDYNEQFF
CDR3 DNA: TGTGCCAGCAGCTTAAGCAGGGACTACAATGAGCAGTTCTTC

clone size: NA
V gene: TRBV7-2
D gene: TRBD2
J gene: TRBJ2-6
CDR3 protein: CASSLRLAGTGANVLTF
CDR3 DNA: TGTGCCAGCAGCTTGCGACTAGCGGGAACTGGGGCCAACGTCCTGACTTTC

clone size: NA
V gene: TRBV30
D gene: NA
J gene: TRBJ2-7
CDR3 protein: CALGTAAGYEQYF
CDR3 DNA: TGTGCCCTCGGGACGGCGGCCGGCTACGAGCAGTACTTC

clone size: NA
V gene: TRBV6-5
D gene: NA
J gene: TRBJ2-1
CDR3 protein: CASSLREEQFF
CDR3 DNA: TGTGCCAGCAGTCTCCGGGAGGAGCAGTTCTTC

clone size: NA
V gene: TRBV14
D gene: NA
J gene: TRBJ2-5
CDR3 protein: CASSLPDWYQETQYF
CDR3 DNA: TGTGCCAGCAGCCTCCCGGACTGGTACCAAGAGACCCAGTACTTC

clone size: once
V gene: TRBV11-2
D gene: NA
J gene: TRBJ1-1
CDR3 protein: CASSLQRNTEAFF
CDR3 DNA: TGTGCCAGCAGCTTGCAGAGGAACACTGAAGCTTTCTTT

clone size: NA
V gene: TRBV5-1
D gene: NA
J gene: TRBJ1-1
CDR3 protein: CASSWTSRDTEAFF
CDR3 DNA: TGCGCCAGCAGCTGGACCAGCCGGGACACTGAAGCTTTCTTT

clone size: NA
V gene: TRBV18
D gene: TRBD1
J gene: TRBJ2-5
CDR3 protein: CASSPSQGLQETQYF
CDR3 DNA: TGTGCCAGCTCACCATCACAGGGGCTCCAAGAGACCCAGTACTTC

clone size: NA
V gene: TRBV28
D gene: NA
J gene: TRBJ2-5
CDR3 protein: CASSPGRQETQYF
CDR3 DNA: TGTGCCAGCAGTCCCGGGAGACAGGAGACCCAGTACTTC

clone size: NA
V gene: TRBV18
D gene: NA
J gene: TRBJ1-2
CDR3 protein: CASSPGLLNYGYTF
CDR3 DNA: TGTGCCAGCTCACCGGGACTGTTGAACTATGGCTACACCTTC

clone size: NA
V gene: TRBV10-1
D gene: TRBD2
J gene: TRBJ2-2
CDR3 protein: CASSQSGANTGELFF
CDR3 DNA: TGCGCCAGCAGCCAAAGCGGGGCGAACACCGGGGAGCTGTTTTTT

clone size: NA
V gene: TRBV19
D gene: TRBD2
J gene: TRBJ2-7
CDR3 protein: CASSREAASYEQYF
CDR3 DNA: TGTGCCAGTAGTCGGGAGGCCGCCTCCTACGAGCAGTACTTC

clone size: NA
V gene: TRBV7-2
D gene: TRBD1
J gene: TRBJ2-1
CDR3 protein: CASNGRDRGRGEQFF
CDR3 DNA: TGTGCCAGCAACGGCCGGGACAGGGGGCGTGGTGAGCAGTTCTTC

clone size: NA
V gene: TRBV4-3
D gene: NA
J gene: TRBJ2-7
CDR3 protein: CASSQSDSYEQYF
CDR3 DNA: TGCGCCAGCAGCCAATCGGACAGCTACGAGCAGTACTTC

clone size: NA
V gene: TRBV28
D gene: TRBD1
J gene: TRBJ1-3
CDR3 protein: CASSFGDRGTGNTIYF
CDR3 DNA: TGTGCCAGCAGTTTTGGGGACAGGGGAACTGGAAACACCATATATTTT